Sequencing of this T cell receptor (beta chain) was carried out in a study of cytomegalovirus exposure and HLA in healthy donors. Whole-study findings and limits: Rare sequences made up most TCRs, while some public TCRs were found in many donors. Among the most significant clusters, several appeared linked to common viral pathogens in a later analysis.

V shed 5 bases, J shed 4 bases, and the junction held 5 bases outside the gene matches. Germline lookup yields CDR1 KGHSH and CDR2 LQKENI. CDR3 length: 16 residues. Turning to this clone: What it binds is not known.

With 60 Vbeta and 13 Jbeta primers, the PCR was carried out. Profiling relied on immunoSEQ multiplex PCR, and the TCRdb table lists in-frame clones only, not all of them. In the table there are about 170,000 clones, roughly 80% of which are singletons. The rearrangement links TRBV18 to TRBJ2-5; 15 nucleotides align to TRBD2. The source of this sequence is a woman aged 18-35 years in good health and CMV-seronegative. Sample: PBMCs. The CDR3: CASSFGLAGGPETQYF. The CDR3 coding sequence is TGTGCCAGCTCATTTGGACTAGCGGGAGGGCCAGAGACCCAGTACTTC. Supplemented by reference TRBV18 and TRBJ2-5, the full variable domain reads NAGVMQNPRHLVRRRGQEARLRCSPMKGHSHVYWYRQLPEEGLKFMVYLQKENIIDESGMPKERFSAEFPKEGPSILRIQQVVRGDSAAYFCASSFGLAGGPETQYFGPGTRLLVL.